The T cell receptor (beta chain) described here comes from a study of cytomegalovirus exposure and HLA in healthy donors. Study-level findings and limits: Rates of TCR association differed by HLA locus in a later analysis, with DRB1 highest and HLA-C lowest. The productive fraction for most TCR beta V segments was about 87% or about 30% in an earlier analysis. V- and J-gene trimming in TCR beta was tied to a missense DCLRE1C variant by an analysis performed later.

Note on this clone: Its antigen is not identified.

V lost 5 bases, J lost 4 bases, and 7 bases stayed unmatched. The CDR3 loop spans 14 amino acids. The V gene's germline CDR1 is PRHDT and CDR2 FYEKMQ (reference sequence). Primers included in the PCR were 60 Vbeta and 13 Jbeta primers. Using immunoSEQ multiplex PCR, the repertoire was profiled, and TCRdb retains in-frame clones only, with some absent. The data show about 160,000 clones, with approximately 75% seen just once and 1.5% to 2% held by the top ten. The donors comprised healthy bone marrow donors. This chain uses TRBV13 with TRBJ1-1; TRBD1 agrees at 7 bases. Sequencing was done on a sample of PBMCs. This receptor was identified in a woman aged 18 to 35 in good health and CMV-seronegative. The DNA of the CDR3 is TGTGCCAGCAGCCCCCAGGGGGGACCCACTGAAGCTTTCTTT. Residues: CASSPQGGPTEAFF.